Presented here are 24 T cell receptor beta chains from one specimen sequenced in a study of cytomegalovirus exposure and HLA in healthy donors. The PCR had 60 Vbeta and 13 Jbeta primers. TCRdb's copy holds only in-frame clones and misses some; the assay was immunoSEQ multiplex PCR. The sample has approximately 150,000 clones, 80% seen once; the top ten hold about 4.8%. Sequenced material: PBMCs. Source of these receptors: a man aged 30 to 45 in good health and CMV-seronegative.

The chain uses TRBV27 and TRBJ2-7, with 10 positions matching TRBD2. The CDR3 has 14 residues. With 5 bases clipped from V and 4 bases from J, the junction kept 5 bases outside the gene matches. Germline CDR1 and CDR2: MNHEY and SMNVEV (reference sequence). The CDR3 protein is CASSPGLAAYEQYF. The CDR3 DNA sequence: TGTGCCAGCAGTCCCGGACTAGCGGCTTACGAGCAGTACTTC.

The table lists this clone with a count of one. This chain uses TRBV30 with TRBJ2-7; a possible D gene is TRBD2 (5 bases). Germline V lookup: CDR1 GTSNPN, CDR2 SVGIG (reference sequence). The CDR3 has 14 amino acids. The germline V and J ends were trimmed by 1 base and 1 base, with 11 bases remaining between them. This chain's CDR3 is CAWSGRTQSYEQYF. Written as DNA, the CDR3 is TGTGCCTGGAGTGGGCGGACTCAATCCTACGAGCAGTACTTC.

V and J are TRBV7-3 and TRBJ1-1; D possibly corresponds to TRBD1 (6 bases). The germline CDR1 and CDR2 sequences are SGHTA and FQGTGA. The CDR3 runs to 13 residues. The V end lost 4 bases, the J end lost 4 bases, and 10 bases lay between the germline ends. In nucleotides, the CDR3 is TGTGCCAGCAGCTCCAAGACAGGCACTGAAGCTTTCTTT. Translation gives CASSSKTGTEAFF. The entire variable domain, with the rest obtained from reference TRBV7-3 and TRBJ1-1, is as follows: GAGVSQTPSNKVTEKGKYVELRCDPISGHTALYWYRQSLGQGPEFLIYFQGTGAADDSGLPNDRFFAVRPEGSVSTLKIQRTERGDSAVYLCASSSKTGTEAFFGQGTRLTVV.

The chain recombines TRBV29-1 with TRBJ2-1, with 12 nucleotides matching TRBD2. There are 16 residues in the CDR3. Germline CDR1 SQVTM, CDR2 ANQGSEA. The ends lost 8 bases at V and 4 bases at J; junction bases unmatched: 12. The CDR3: CSWKGLAGGLYNEQFF. The CDR3 DNA is TGCAGCTGGAAGGGGCTAGCGGGAGGGCTTTACAATGAGCAGTTCTTC.

The V gene is TRBV11-2, the J gene TRBJ2-7; possibly TRBD2 for D (5 bases). The germline V and J ends were trimmed by 7 bases and 5 bases, with 18 bases remaining between them. The CDR3 has 14 amino acids. Germline CDR1 and CDR2: SGHAT and FQNNGV. The CDR3 reads CASTPQRSSHEQYF. In nucleotides, the CDR3 is TGTGCCAGCACCCCCCAGAGATCTAGCCACGAGCAGTACTTC.

The chain uses TRBV28 and TRBJ1-2; D is undetermined. Looked up from germline, CDR1 is MDHEN and CDR2 is SYDVKM. V gave up 6 bases and J gave up 1 base, with 15 bases separating them. This CDR3 contains 15 residues. In DNA form, the CDR3 reads TGTGCCAGCAGCCTTGCCCTTCAACTTAACTATGGCTACACCTTC. Translated, it gives CASSLALQLNYGYTF.

The V and J genes are TRBV6-1 and TRBJ1-5; weak D call: TRBD1 (5 bases). The CDR3 is made up of 13 amino acids. Trimming cost V 5 bases and J 5 bases, with 10 bases left between them. Germline V gives CDR1 MNHNS, CDR2 SASEGT. The CDR3 region has the DNA TGTGCCAGCAGTACCGACAGCCATCAGCCCCAGCATTTT. It encodes CASSTDSHQPQHF.

In this sample, this clone turned up once. The V call is TRBV5-5, the J call TRBJ2-4, with D maybe TRBD2 (6 bases). The germline CDR1 and CDR2 sequences are SGHKS and YYEKEE (reference sequence). V gave up 0 bases and J gave up 0 bases, with 10 bases separating them. The CDR3 runs 16 residues. The CDR3 here is CASSLVGGIAKNIQYF. DNA for the CDR3: TGTGCCAGCAGCTTGGTAGGAGGGATAGCCAAAAACATTCAGTACTTC.

The chain couples TRBV9 to TRBJ1-6; D gene ambiguous. CDR1 is SGDLS, CDR2 YYNGEE, per germline. Trimming removed 3 bases from V and 7 bases from J, with 14 bases in between. This CDR3 has 15 amino acids. The CDR3 nucleotides read TGTGCCAGCAGCGGTGCCCGGGGTCAAAATTCACCCCTCCACTTT. The encoded protein is CASSGARGQNSPLHF.

The chain links TRBV7-3 to TRBJ2-3, with a weak D call TRBD2 (6 bases). CDR1 SGHTA and CDR2 FQGTGA come from the germline V gene. The V and J ends lost 4 bases and 4 bases respectively, with 12 bases between them. The CDR3 loop spans 14 amino acids. CDR3: CASSSGRRADTQYF. DNA for the CDR3: TGTGCCAGCAGCTCCGGACGGAGGGCAGATACGCAGTATTTT.

This clone was seen a single time. The gene calls are TRBV2 and TRBJ2-1; D perhaps matches TRBD1 (6 bases). V was cut by 7 bases and J by 3 bases, with 13 bases left in between. CDR3 length equals 14 residues. Germline CDR1 is SNHLY and CDR2 is FYNNEI. The CDR3 DNA is TGTGCCAGCAAACCGGGACAACTCTACAATGAGCAGTTCTTC. It codes for CASKPGQLYNEQFF.

The gene calls are TRBV25-1 and TRBJ1-1; D remains ambiguous. The length of the CDR3 is 13 residues. V gave up 5 bases and J gave up 2 bases, with 9 bases separating them. CDR1 and CDR2 (germline): MGHDK, SYGVNS. CDR3 DNA: TGTGCCAGCAGTCCGACTAAAAACACTGAAGCTTTCTTT. This sequence encodes CASSPTKNTEAFF.

The gene calls are TRBV7-2 and TRBJ2-1, with 9 bases matching TRBD1. With 5 bases clipped from V and 4 bases from J, the junction kept 6 bases outside the gene matches. This CDR3 contains 15 residues. Germline lookup yields CDR1 SGHTA and CDR2 FQGNSA. CDR3 nucleotides: TGTGCCAGCAGCACCGGACAGGGGAAGTACAATGAGCAGTTCTTC. Amino acids: CASSTGQGKYNEQFF. Combining the CDR3 with reference TRBV7-2 and TRBJ2-1 gives the whole variable domain GAGVSQSPSNKVTEKGKDVELRCDPISGHTALYWYRQSLGQGLEFLIYFQGNSAPDKSGLPSDRFSAERTGGSVSTLTIQRTQQEDSAVYLCASSTGQGKYNEQFFGPGTRLTVL.

The J gene is TRBJ2-1, the V gene TRBV30; D is perhaps TRBD2 (6 bases). This CDR3 comprises 16 residues. V dropped 2 bases and J dropped 9 bases, with 23 bases sitting between them. Per germline, CDR1 GTSNPN and CDR2 SVGIG (reference sequence). CDR3 nucleotide sequence: TGTGCCTGGAGTCCCTCGGCGGGAAGGAGGTGGGGTGAGCAGTTCTTC. It specifies CAWSPSAGRRWGEQFF.

J is TRBJ2-7 and V is TRBV15; 7 bases are shared with TRBD2. Germline CDR1 LNHNV, CDR2 YYDKDF (reference sequence). The CDR3 sequence is 15 residues long. With V trimmed by 2 bases and J by 0 bases, 4 bases remained unmatched. Written as DNA, the CDR3 is TGTGCCACCAGCAGACCCGGGACTAACTCCTACGAGCAGTACTTC. Protein product: CATSRPGTNSYEQYF.

This chain uses TRBV7-9 with TRBJ2-1, with D perhaps TRBD2 (5 bases). The V gene's germline CDR1 is SEHNR and CDR2 FQNEAQ (reference sequence). Deletions cut 7 bases from V and 9 bases from J, with 16 bases between. This CDR3 has 13 residues. The CDR3 bases are TGTGCCAGCACACCCCTCGCGGCGGGTGAGCAGTTCTTC. This codes for CASTPLAAGEQFF.

This chain connects TRBV30 to TRBJ1-2, with 7 bases that match TRBD1. The junction had 3 bases not matched to a gene; V was cut back by 3 bases and J by 2 bases. The CDR3 has 13 amino acids. The germline gives CDR1 GTSNPN, CDR2 SVGIG (reference sequence). This CDR3 is CAWRKGQNYGYTF. In DNA, the CDR3 is TGTGCCTGGAGGAAGGGACAGAACTATGGCTACACCTTC.

The chain recombines TRBV5-6 with TRBJ1-6, with D tentatively TRBD1 (6 bases). Germline CDR1 is SGHDT and CDR2 is YYEEEE. Trimming took 4 bases from V and 8 from J, leaving 10 bases between them. The CDR3 has 13 residues. CDR3 DNA: TGTGCCAGCAGCCGGACAGAACATTCACCCCTCCACTTT. Amino acid sequence: CASSRTEHSPLHF.

CDR3 coding DNA: TGTGCCAGCAGTTTGACAGGGGGAACCTACGAGCAGTACTTC. Its protein product is CASSLTGGTYEQYF. The genes are TRBV28 and TRBJ2-7, with TRBD1 matching 9 bases. The CDR3 totals 14 residues. V shed 3 bases and J 2 bases; nucleotides not matched to a gene: 2. Germline loops: CDR1 MDHEN, CDR2 SYDVKM.

V is TRBV27 and J is TRBJ1-1; no clear D. CDR1 is MNHEY, CDR2 SMNVEV, per germline (reference sequence). Deletions cut 6 bases from V and 5 bases from J, with 19 bases between. This CDR3 contains 15 residues. The CDR3 DNA is TGTGCCAGCAGGCCTTCAGTTTCACTGGAGACTGAAGCTTTCTTT. Its translation: CASRPSVSLETEAFF.

The chain employs TRBV19 and TRBJ2-3; unclear D gene. CDR1 and CDR2 from the germline V gene are LNHDA and SQIVND (reference sequence). Trimming pared 0 bases from V and 2 bases from J, leaving 6 bases between. This CDR3 is built from 14 residues. Here the CDR3 reads CASSIDGSTDTQYF. The CDR3 nucleotides read TGTGCCAGTAGTATAGATGGCTCCACAGATACGCAGTATTTT.

J is TRBJ2-7 and V is TRBV5-4; a possible D gene is TRBD2 (5 bases). The CDR3 runs to 14 residues. Germline V gene sequence: CDR1 SGHNT, CDR2 YYREEE (reference sequence). V shed 4 bases and J shed 3 bases, with 14 bases lying between them. In DNA form, the CDR3 reads TGTGCCAGCAGCCCACTGGGAGTGAGCTACGAGCAGTACTTC. This encodes CASSPLGVSYEQYF.

The CDR3 loop is CASSLAGGSPLVGNEQFF. In DNA form, the CDR3 reads TGTGCCAGCAGCTTAGCGGGAGGGAGCCCCCTGGTCGGGAATGAGCAGTTCTTC. The genes are TRBV7-2 and TRBJ2-1; 7 bases agree with TRBD2. The CDR3 has 18 residues. Germline CDR1 is SGHTA and CDR2 is FQGNSA. Trimming took 0 bases from V and 7 from J; bases not matched to a gene: 15.

This clone was observed a handful of times. The rearrangement joins TRBV6-1 to TRBJ2-2; D unresolved. Germline lookup yields CDR1 MNHNS and CDR2 SASEGT. V dropped 7 bases and J dropped 6 bases, with 12 bases sitting between them. CDR3 size: 13 residues. CDR3 DNA: TGTGCCAGCACCAGATCAGAGGCCGGGGAGCTGTTTTTT. Its protein product is CASTRSEAGELFF.